This T cell receptor (beta chain) was recorded in a study of cytotoxic CD8 clonotypes in ibrutinib-treated CLL. Study details: Response sampling came at median roughly a year of treatment, ranging about 6 to 36 months.

The protocol was immunoSEQ multiplex PCR, while the TCRdb copy is restricted to in-frame clones and leaves out a portion. The sample consists of some 130,000 clones, around four fifths of them appearing once. Germline values: CDR1 SGHTA, CDR2 FQGNSA. The CDR3 has 14 amino acids. Trimming took 5 bases from V and 2 from J, leaving 13 bases between them. Study observations and caveats: At the start, clonality exceeded age-matched healthy donors and followed circulating CD8+ T-cell counts.

Points on this clone: Its antigen is not known.

The material was PBMCs, obtained after 24 months of ibrutinib treatment. The chain combines TRBV7-2 with TRBJ2-7; D possibly corresponds to TRBD2 (6 bases). This receptor was taken from a human donor with chronic lymphocytic leukemia. The CDR3 DNA is TGTGCCAGCAGCGGGCGGGACGGACCCTACGAGCAGTACTTC. Residues: CASSGRDGPYEQYF.